Each of the 3 T cell receptor beta chains below was sequenced from the same sample in a study of shared clonotypes between healthy human individuals. Sequencing was performed with immunoSEQ multiplex PCR; in TCRdb, only in-frame clones are kept and a portion is missing. The sample has over a million clones, around 82% seen once; the top ten hold approximately 0.5%. Sequenced input: memory CD4+ T cells from PBMCs. Regarding subset: CD45RA-negative fraction. The receptor source for this set is a man between 18 and 35 years old in good health. Some clones in this sample may be carry-over from other donors' samples.

This clone appeared many times. The genes are TRBV6-6 and TRBJ2-5; no firm D call. CDR3 length equals 15 residues. The germline CDR1 and CDR2 sequences are MNHNY and SVGAGI (reference sequence). Trimming removed 5 bases at V and 1 base at J, with 14 bases between. Here the CDR3 DNA reads TGTGCCAGCAGTCCATCCCGCGTCCCCCAAGAGACCCAGTACTTC. Protein: CASSPSRVPQETQYF.

This chain connects TRBV2 to TRBJ1-1, with D perhaps TRBD1 (5 bases). The germline CDR1 and CDR2 sequences are SNHLY and FYNNEI. CDR3 length: 15 amino acids. Deletions cut 6 bases from V and 4 bases from J, with 18 bases between. The CDR3 reads CASSRDGPTGTEAFF. The DNA for the CDR3 is TGTGCCAGCAGCCGGGACGGGCCGACGGGCACTGAAGCTTTCTTT.

J is TRBJ1-2 and V is TRBV6-5, with 9 bases aligning to TRBD1. J gave up 8 bases and V 6 bases, and 7 bases lay outside the gene matches. Germline-derived CDR1 and CDR2 are MNHEY and SVGAGI. The CDR3 is 13 amino acids. The DNA of the CDR3 is TGTGCCAGCAGCCTAACAGGGGGCGTCGGCTACACCTTC. Amino acid sequence: CASSLTGGVGYTF.